This entry features one T cell receptor (beta chain) sequence. This entry is derived from a study of cytomegalovirus exposure and HLA in healthy donors. On the study more broadly: Early released data had about 85 million unique TCRs, all coming from HLA-typed donors.

60 Vbeta and 13 Jbeta primers were used in PCR. TCRdb keeps only in-frame clones here, not all; method: immunoSEQ multiplex PCR. This sample yields under 150,000 clones, of which 82% are seen a single time; 1.4% to 1.5% belongs to the top ten. With 4 bases clipped from V and 5 bases from J, the junction kept 6 bases outside the gene matches. Germline CDR1 MNHEY, CDR2 SMNVEV (reference sequence). The CDR3 is 15 amino acids. The chain joins TRBV27 to TRBJ1-4; 8 bases agree with TRBD1. This TCR was sampled from a man aged 30 to 39 in good health and CMV-seropositive. Sample: PBMCs. The CDR3, as DNA: TGTGCCAGCAGTTCAAGACAGGGGTCCAATGAAAAACTGTTTTTT. Amino acid sequence: CASSSRQGSNEKLFF. Based on the CDR3 plus reference TRBV27 and TRBJ1-4, the full variable domain is EAQVTQNPRYLITVTGKKLTVTCSQNMNHEYMSWYRQDPGLGLRQIYYSMNVEVTDKGDVPEGYKVSRKEKRNFPLILESPSPNQTSLYFCASSSRQGSNEKLFFGSGTQLSVL.